The clone carrying this TCR beta chain was picked up one time. Its target is unknown. The data were obtained in a study of PD-1 blockade in classical Hodgkin lymphoma. Assay used: immunoSEQ multiplex PCR; TCRdb lists only in-frame clones, some missing. Here the sample spans about 40,000 clones, 85% to 90% being singletons. Brentuximab vedotin exposure varied, and every patient relapsed after autologous stem cell transplantation. When best responses were assessed, they were complete response, partial response or progressive disease. With V trimmed by 4 bases and J by 4 bases, 2 bases remained unmatched. The CDR3 covers 13 residues. Germline V CDR1 and CDR2: LNHDA, SQIVND (reference sequence). Study conclusions and caveats: It was reported that newly diagnosed patients had less baseline TCR diversity than healthy donors. Differences between repertoires have undefined causes, possibly disease activity or prior therapy. By C4D1, diversity of CD4+ TCRs had risen significantly, whereas that of CD8+ TCRs had not.

The V gene is TRBV19, the J gene TRBJ1-2; 8 bases are a match to TRBD1. This sequence originates from a human donor with classical Hodgkin lymphoma. Sequencing used peripheral blood mononuclear cells (PBMCs), obtained at baseline. CDR3 nucleotide sequence: TGTGCCAGTAGTAGAGACAGGGGCTATGGCTACACCTTC. Translating it yields CASSRDRGYGYTF.